This note documents a single T cell receptor (beta chain) sequence. The sample belongs to a study of T cells of healthy individuals. Each CDR3 protein is one row after TCRdb ran MiXCR on the 5' RACE reads. The data contain more than 85,000 distinct CDR3 sequences, approximately 15% of them singletons. In germline, CDR1 is GTSNPN, CDR2 SVGIG (reference sequence). The CDR3 totals 17 residues. V lost 1 base to trimming and J lost 3 bases, with 19 bases between them. The chain is built from TRBV30 and TRBJ1-5; unclear D gene. The TCR was taken from a human donor in good health. The chain's CDR3 is CAWSEVSFKTTNQPQHF. Written as DNA, the CDR3 is TGTGCCTGGAGTGAAGTGTCATTTAAGACGACCAATCAGCCCCAGCATTTT.